Listed below are T cell receptor beta chains from one sample, sequenced in a study of OX40 agonist ivuxolimab in advanced cancers. Assay used: immunoSEQ multiplex PCR; TCRdb lists only in-frame clones, some missing. The sample consists of some 85,000 clones, 91% of them appearing once. The sample in question was CD4+ or CD8+ T cells sorted from blood, obtained in a trial of the OX40 agonist ivuxolimab. The source of these receptors is an adult with an advanced solid tumor such as melanoma, head and neck, liver or kidney cancer. Each CDR3 is given with its conserved first and last residue. Fields, in order: CDR3 length, V gene, clone size, D gene, J gene, CDR3 protein, CDR3 DNA. The D gene is left open where the match is weak. Clone sizes are given selectively: once, few, many, or a class where the clone is expanded.

12	TRBV4-1	-	TRBD1	TRBJ1-2	CASSQQGDGYTF	TGCGCCAGCAGCCAACAGGGGGATGGCTACACCTTC
15	TRBV5-1	once	-	TRBJ2-5	CASTILPGSQETQYF	TGCGCCAGCACCATTCTCCCGGGATCCCAAGAGACCCAGTACTTC
15	TRBV7-7	-	-	TRBJ2-3	CASSLADNPTDTQYF	TGTGCTAGCAGCTTAGCGGACAACCCCACAGATACGCAGTATTTT
15	TRBV6-5	-	TRBD2	TRBJ2-3	CASSGAGGRTDTQYF	TGTGCCAGCAGCGGGGCGGGAGGTCGGACAGATACGCAGTATTTT
14	TRBV6-4	-	-	TRBJ2-7	CASSGRGSSYEQYF	TGTGCCAGCAGTGGGAGGGGGAGCTCTTACGAGCAGTACTTC
15	TRBV18	-	-	TRBJ2-4	CASSQWGRVINIQYF	TGTGCCAGCTCACAATGGGGCAGGGTGATAAACATTCAGTACTTC
13	TRBV18	-	-	TRBJ2-5	CASSPPSEETQYF	TGTGCCAGCTCACCACCGAGCGAAGAGACCCAGTACTTC
15	TRBV7-2	-	-	TRBJ1-5	CASSSQAPGTQPQHF	TGTGCCAGCAGCTCCCAAGCACCGGGGACACAGCCCCAGCATTTT
15	TRBV28	-	-	TRBJ1-5	CASQWGGQAHQPQHF	TGTGCCAGCCAATGGGGTGGGCAGGCGCATCAGCCCCAGCATTTT
16	TRBV7-2	-	TRBD2	TRBJ2-6	CASSLVAGAGANVLTF	TGTGCCAGCAGCTTAGTGGCGGGGGCTGGGGCCAACGTCCTGACTTTC
13	TRBV28	-	-	TRBJ1-2	CASSLRGFYGYTF	TGTGCCAGCAGTTTGCGGGGCTTCTATGGCTACACCTTC
11	TRBV28	-	-	TRBJ2-1	CASGLWNEQFF	TGTGCCAGCGGACTTTGGAATGAGCAGTTCTTC
13	TRBV10-3	-	TRBD1	TRBJ2-5	CAISGTAQETQYF	TGTGCCATCTCTGGGACAGCACAAGAGACCCAGTACTTC
13	TRBV11-2	-	-	TRBJ2-1	CASSGGVVDEQFF	TGTGCCAGCAGTGGCGGGGTGGTCGATGAGCAGTTCTTC
14	TRBV7-9	-	TRBD2	TRBJ2-1	CASSLSGTYNEQFF	TGTGCCAGCAGCTTAAGCGGGACTTACAATGAGCAGTTCTTC
16	TRBV28	few	TRBD1	TRBJ1-2	CASRGGRQGDDYGYTF	TGTGCCAGCAGGGGAGGTAGACAGGGGGATGACTATGGCTACACCTTC
16	TRBV5-1	-	-	TRBJ2-1	CASSWGSVPGDNEQFF	TGCGCCAGCAGCTGGGGGTCAGTCCCAGGGGACAATGAGCAGTTCTTC
15	TRBV30	-	TRBD2	TRBJ2-7	CAWSVRGRVGREQYF	TGTGCCTGGAGTGTACGCGGGAGGGTGGGGCGCGAGCAGTACTTC
14	TRBV19	-	-	TRBJ2-7	CASRQDPGTYEQYF	TGTGCCAGTAGGCAAGATCCGGGGACCTACGAGCAGTACTTC
18	TRBV5-1	-	TRBD2	TRBJ2-2	CASSKGLAEPANTGELFF	TGCGCCAGCAGCAAGGGACTAGCGGAGCCCGCGAACACCGGGGAGCTGTTTTTT
13	TRBV19	few	-	TRBJ1-2	CASSIGVNYGYTF	TGTGCCAGTAGTATCGGAGTTAACTATGGCTACACCTTC
12	TRBV9	-	-	TRBJ2-7	CASSHSGTEQYF	TGTGCCAGCAGCCACTCAGGGACCGAGCAGTACTTC
14	TRBV5-1	-	-	TRBJ1-3	CASSEQGPGNTIYF	TGCGCCAGCAGCGAGCAGGGGCCTGGAAACACCATATATTTT